A single sample is the source of the 14 T cell receptor beta chains below, sequenced in a study of T-cell memory formation after mild COVID-19 (dated by TCRdb to about 2021). Library construction relied on 5' RACE. These reads were obtained on an Illumina NovaSeq 6000. The raw public reads went through TCRdb reprocessing: fastp at Q25, MiXCR clone calling, in-frame beta chains kept. Each CDR3 protein appears once, grouped with its most common genes and DNA. This sample holds more than 110,000 distinct CDR3 sequences; 14% were observed only once. The ten largest clones take up approximately 30% of the sample. Sequenced: PBMCs or a T cell subset sorted from them (not recorded which). All receptors come from an adult woman who had mild COVID-19 (a few samples of this study predate the infection). The sample titles of this study are shuffled in the database, so cell type and time point are left out; the donor was told from shared clones.

This clonotype showed up just a few times. The V call is TRBV2, the J call TRBJ2-7; D is perhaps TRBD1 (6 bases). The CDR3 consists of 15 residues. Trimming left V 0 bases short and J 4 bases short, with 13 bases between. Germline V gene sequence: CDR1 SNHLY, CDR2 FYNNEI. Written as DNA, the CDR3 is TGTGCCAGCAGTGAAGCGCTTCCAGGGGTTTACGAGCAGTACTTC. Its protein is CASSEALPGVYEQYF.

The rearrangement uses TRBV5-6 and TRBJ1-1, with 7 nucleotides matching TRBD1. Per the germline V gene, CDR1 is SGHDT and CDR2 is YYEEEE. V was pared by 7 bases and J by 0 bases, with 12 bases of the junction left unmatched. This CDR3 spans 16 amino acids. The CDR3 spells CASGRFRDSLNTEAFF. The CDR3, as DNA: TGTGCCAGCGGTAGATTCCGGGACAGCCTGAACACTGAAGCTTTCTTT.

This chain links TRBV10-1 with TRBJ1-5, with D unclear. Trimming took 0 bases from V and 3 from J, leaving 9 bases between them. CDR3 length: 15 amino acids. Germline V lookup: CDR1 WNHNN, CDR2 SYGVQD (reference sequence). The CDR3 reads CASSESWQINQPQHF. The CDR3 DNA follows: TGCGCCAGCAGTGAGTCGTGGCAGATCAATCAGCCCCAGCATTTT.

This clonotype was counted only a few times. This chain uses TRBV29-1 with TRBJ2-7; the D is unclear. There are 12 residues in the CDR3. Germline V gene lookup returns CDR1 SQVTM and CDR2 ANQGSEA. The V and J ends lost 0 bases and 3 bases respectively, with 6 bases between them. As DNA, the CDR3 is TGCAGCGTTGAAGAAGGGTTCTACGAGCAGTACTTC. The encoded protein is CSVEEGFYEQYF.

The table lists this clonotype with a few counts. The J gene is TRBJ2-7, the V gene TRBV29-1; 11 bases agree with TRBD2. The germline CDR1 and CDR2 sequences are SQVTM and ANQGSEA. The CDR3 covers 14 residues. The V gene end was trimmed by 6 bases and the J gene end by 3 bases; junction bases not matched to a gene: 7. The CDR3 is CSVAGTSGVYEQYF. In nucleotides, the CDR3 is TGCAGCGTGGCAGGGACTAGCGGCGTCTACGAGCAGTACTTC.

This clonotype was detected many times. V usage is TRBV20-1 and J usage is TRBJ1-6; 9 bases align to TRBD1. Unmatched junction bases numbered 13, after V lost 3 bases and J lost 7 bases. This CDR3 has 17 residues. Germline assignment: CDR1 DFQATT and CDR2 SNEGSKA (reference sequence). As DNA, the CDR3 is TGCAGTGCTAGCCGGGACAGGGCCGTCTTGGGGAATTCACCCCTCCACTTT. Translation: CSASRDRAVLGNSPLHF.

The chain uses TRBV12-3 or TRBV12-4 and TRBJ2-7; the D is unclear. Trimming cost V 0 bases and J 2 bases, with 5 bases left between them. This CDR3 contains 13 residues. CDR3 protein: CASSLAPPYEQYF. The DNA for the CDR3 is TGTGCCAGCAGTTTAGCCCCGCCCTACGAGCAGTACTTC.

This clonotype was picked up a small number of times. The chain combines TRBV4-1 with TRBJ2-7; the match to TRBD2 covers 12 bases. Germline V gene data show CDR1 as MGHRA and CDR2 as YSYEKL. CDR3 size: 15 residues. Germline trimming cut 2 bases from V and 7 bases from J; bases unmatched to any gene: 6. The CDR3 sequence is CASSQLLAGGDEQYF. In DNA, the CDR3 is TGCGCCAGCAGCCAACTCCTAGCGGGGGGGGATGAGCAGTACTTC.

This clonotype was found a few times. The chain recombines TRBV29-1 with TRBJ1-1; D call uncertain. The CDR3 loop spans 11 amino acids. The V end was cut by 6 bases, the J end by 3 bases, with 8 bases between. Germline lookup yields CDR1 SQVTM and CDR2 ANQGSEA. The CDR3 DNA reads as TGCAGCGTAAGCGGGGACACTGAAGCTTTCTTT. The encoded protein is CSVSGDTEAFF.

The V gene is TRBV20-1, the J gene TRBJ1-5; D remains ambiguous. Trimming shortened V by 1 base and J by 1 base, and 14 bases separated the two germline ends. CDR3 size: 16 residues. CDR1 DFQATT and CDR2 SNEGSKA come from the germline V gene (reference sequence). DNA for the CDR3: TGCAGTGCTAGAGCCATAAGAGGGTCAAGCAATCAGCCCCAGCATTTT. This encodes CSARAIRGSSNQPQHF.

This clonotype was seen a few times. The V call is TRBV27, the J call TRBJ2-7; D might be TRBD1 or TRBD2, each matching 6 bases. The germline V gene has CDR1 MNHEY and CDR2 SMNVEV (reference sequence). CDR3 length: 15 amino acids. Trimming left V 6 bases short and J 2 bases short, with 17 bases between. The CDR3 loop is CASSDGGGTTYEQYF. The CDR3 bases are TGTGCCAGCAGCGATGGAGGGGGAACAACCTACGAGCAGTACTTC.

This clonotype appeared a single time. V is TRBV27 and J is TRBJ2-7, with D perhaps TRBD1 (6 bases). CDR1 is MNHEY, CDR2 SMNVEV, per germline (reference sequence). The CDR3 covers 11 residues. Trimming removed 5 bases from V and 7 bases from J, with 9 bases in between. The CDR3, as DNA: TGTGCCAGCAGTCAGGGGAGAGAGCAGTACTTC. Translation: CASSQGREQYF.

There are a few counts of this clonotype. The chain employs TRBV11-2 and TRBJ2-4, with 7 bases identical to TRBD2. CDR3 size: 13 residues. Looked up from germline, CDR1 is SGHAT and CDR2 is FQNNGV. V lost 3 bases, J lost 8 bases, and 4 bases stayed unmatched. Here the CDR3 reads CASSLSGVDIQYF. The CDR3 nucleotides read TGTGCCAGCAGCTTGAGCGGGGTGGACATTCAGTACTTC.

This clonotype was found many times. The chain employs TRBV6-2 or TRBV6-3 and TRBJ1-1, with 8 bases matching TRBD1. The V gene's germline CDR1 is MNHEY and CDR2 SVGEGT. The CDR3 sequence is 15 residues long. The V and J ends lost 6 bases and 5 bases, in that order; junction bases with no gene match: 11. Here the CDR3 DNA reads TGTGCCAGCAGCGACGACAGGGGTGGAGGAACTGAAGCTTTCTTT. Translated: CASSDDRGGGTEAFF.